Given below is one T cell receptor (beta chain) in context. Original data processing: Quantification of nucleated cells was approximated via reference gene primer amplification. Assay: immunoSEQ multiplex PCR; the TCRdb copy retains only in-frame clones and omits some. V, J and clone size are taken as reported in that table, and D and trimming were inferred from the DNA itself. The data hold fewer than 200,000 clones, with about four fifths observed a single time. The data were obtained in a study of blood T cell repertoires in COVID-19. Whole-study context: There were acute and convalescent COVID-19 samples, and they came from the United States, Italy and Spain. T cells, B-cell-depleted T cells, or PBMCs provided the cDNA or gDNA that served as material.

V dropped 6 bases and J dropped 1 base, with 9 bases sitting between them. Per the germline V gene, CDR1 is SQVTM and CDR2 is ANQGSEA. The CDR3 has 12 amino acids. What was sequenced was peripheral blood. The genes are TRBV29-1 and TRBJ1-1; D is perhaps TRBD1 (5 bases). The sequence derives from an older woman who had recovered from COVID-19. The CDR3: CSVTDKNTEAFF. CDR3 nucleotides: TGCAGCGTGACAGACAAGAACACTGAAGCTTTCTTT.